This T cell receptor beta chain was found in a study of OX40 agonist ivuxolimab in advanced cancers. General observations from the study: Some of the nonresponding patients also showed low levels of normalized T-cell clonal expansion. In general, CD8+ T cells held more expanded clones than CD4+ did, on average. The CD4+ and CD8+ T cells in the blood had expanded clonally by week 6 at 0.1 to 3.0 mg/kg. Expanded peripheral T cell antigen specificity was not determined.

TCRdb keeps only in-frame clones here, not all; method: immunoSEQ multiplex PCR. This table has some 21,000 clones, about four fifths appearing once. In regard to this clone: Its cognate antigen is unknown.

The CDR3 is 15 residues long. The germline CDR1 and CDR2 sequences are SGHAT and FQDESV (reference sequence). The V end lost 5 bases, the J end lost 6 bases, and 17 bases lay between the germline ends. Sequenced material: CD4+ or CD8+ T cells sorted from blood, taken in a trial of the OX40 agonist ivuxolimab. The rearrangement uses TRBV11-1 and TRBJ2-1; D perhaps matches TRBD2 (6 bases). The sequence was collected from an adult with an advanced solid tumor such as melanoma, head and neck, liver or kidney cancer. CDR3: CASSQGWGTFNEQFF. The CDR3 DNA sequence: TGTGCCAGCAGCCAAGGGTGGGGGACTTTCAATGAGCAGTTCTTC. Filled out from reference TRBV11-1 and TRBJ2-1, the complete variable domain reads EAEVAQSPRYKITEKSQAVAFWCDPISGHATLYWYRQILGQGPELLVQFQDESVVDDSQLPKDRFSAERLKGVDSTLKIQPAELGDSAMYLCASSQGWGTFNEQFFGPGTRLTVL.